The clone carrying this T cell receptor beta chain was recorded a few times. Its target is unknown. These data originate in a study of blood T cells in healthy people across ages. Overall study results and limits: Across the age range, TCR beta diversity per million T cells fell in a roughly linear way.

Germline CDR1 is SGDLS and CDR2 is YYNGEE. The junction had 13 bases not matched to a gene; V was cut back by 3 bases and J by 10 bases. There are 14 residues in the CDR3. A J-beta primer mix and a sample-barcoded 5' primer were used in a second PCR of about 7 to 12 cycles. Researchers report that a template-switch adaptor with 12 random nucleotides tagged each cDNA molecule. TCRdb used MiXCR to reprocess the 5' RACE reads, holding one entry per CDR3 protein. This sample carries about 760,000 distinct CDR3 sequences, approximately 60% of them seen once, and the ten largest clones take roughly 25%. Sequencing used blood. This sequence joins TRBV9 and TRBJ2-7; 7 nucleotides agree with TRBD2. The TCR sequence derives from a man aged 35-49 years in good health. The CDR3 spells CASSEGTIGGSQYF. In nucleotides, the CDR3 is TGTGCCAGCAGCGAGGGGACTATCGGAGGGTCTCAGTACTTC.